A selection of T cell receptor beta chains follows, all from one sample in a study of T cells in tuberculosis. Method: immunoSEQ multiplex PCR; TCRdb's copy keeps in-frame clones and lacks some. The sample holds roughly 59,000 clones; about 86% are singletons and the top ten take around 13%. The sequencing sample was made of CD1b-GMM tetramer-negative cells sorted from PBMCs. The receptors come from an adult woman with latent tuberculosis. Both conserved end residues are part of each CDR3. D genes are given only for firm matches. Some rows have no size entry. The others give once, few or many, or a class for an expanded clone.

v_call: TRBV5-1
clone_size: once
d_call: TRBD2
j_call: TRBJ2-1
cdr3_nt: TGCGCCAGCAGCAAAGCGGGAGGGAACAATGAGCAGTTCTTC
cdr3_aa: CASSKAGGNNEQFF

v_call: TRBV7-3
clone_size: once
d_call: TRBD2
j_call: TRBJ2-1
cdr3_nt: TGTGCCAGCAGCTTAAATCTAGCGGGGGGGCTGCACAATGAGCAGTTCTTC
cdr3_aa: CASSLNLAGGLHNEQFF

v_call: TRBV7-3
clone_size: .
d_call: TRBD2
j_call: TRBJ2-1
cdr3_nt: TGTGCCAGCAGCTACTTAGCGGGGGGGGGCAATGAGCAGTTCTTC
cdr3_aa: CASSYLAGGGNEQFF

v_call: TRBV7-2
clone_size: .
d_call: TRBD1
j_call: TRBJ2-5
cdr3_nt: TGTGCCAGCAGCTTTGGGACAGGGGGAGAGACCCAGTACTTC
cdr3_aa: CASSFGTGGETQYF

v_call: TRBV9
clone_size: .
d_call: .
j_call: TRBJ2-1
cdr3_nt: TGTGCCAGCAGCTTCAGGGGTCGAGGCGATGAGCAGTTCTTC
cdr3_aa: CASSFRGRGDEQFF

v_call: TRBV18
clone_size: once
d_call: .
j_call: TRBJ2-7
cdr3_nt: TGTGCCAGCTCACCGGCGGAGCTTCCAGGGTCCTACGAGCAGTACTTC
cdr3_aa: CASSPAELPGSYEQYF

v_call: TRBV5-8
clone_size: .
d_call: TRBD2
j_call: TRBJ2-3
cdr3_nt: TGTGCCAGCAGCCCTGGCTTGGATACTAGCGGAGATACGCAGTATTTT
cdr3_aa: CASSPGLDTSGDTQYF

v_call: TRBV19
clone_size: .
d_call: TRBD2
j_call: TRBJ2-1
cdr3_nt: TGTGCCAGTAGTACCCCTAGCGGGGTATTCTCCTACAATGAGCAGTTCTTC
cdr3_aa: CASSTPSGVFSYNEQFF

v_call: TRBV28
clone_size: .
d_call: .
j_call: TRBJ1-2
cdr3_nt: TGTGCCAGCAGTTTACCCAGGGGTGGGTATGGCTACACCTTC
cdr3_aa: CASSLPRGGYGYTF

v_call: TRBV28
clone_size: .
d_call: .
j_call: TRBJ1-1
cdr3_nt: TGTGCCAGCAGTCCACTCGACAGCATCACTGAAGCTTTCTTT
cdr3_aa: CASSPLDSITEAFF

v_call: TRBV2
clone_size: .
d_call: .
j_call: TRBJ1-3
cdr3_nt: TGTGCCAGCACCCGGCAGGGGTATGATGGAAACACCATATATTTT
cdr3_aa: CASTRQGYDGNTIYF

v_call: TRBV20-1
clone_size: .
d_call: .
j_call: TRBJ2-7
cdr3_nt: TGCAGTGCTAGTCCCACGGGTGAGCAGTACTTC
cdr3_aa: CSASPTGEQYF

v_call: TRBV5-4
clone_size: few
d_call: TRBD1
j_call: TRBJ2-7
cdr3_nt: TGTGCCAGCAGCTTGGCTGGGACAGGGCGGTACGAGCAGTACTTC
cdr3_aa: CASSLAGTGRYEQYF

v_call: TRBV4-3
clone_size: .
d_call: .
j_call: TRBJ1-6
cdr3_nt: TGCGCCAGCAGCCAAGATTTGAACAGCTCACCCCTCCACTTT
cdr3_aa: CASSQDLNSSPLHF

v_call: TRBV28
clone_size: .
d_call: .
j_call: TRBJ1-3
cdr3_nt: TGTGCCAGCAGCCGCCGAGGGACTTTCTCTGGAAACACCATATATTTT
cdr3_aa: CASSRRGTFSGNTIYF

v_call: TRBV4-3
clone_size: once
d_call: TRBD2
j_call: TRBJ2-3
cdr3_nt: TGCGCCAGCAGCCAAGAATATGCTTGGGGGGGGGATACGCAGTATTTT
cdr3_aa: CASSQEYAWGGDTQYF

v_call: TRBV28
clone_size: once
d_call: .
j_call: TRBJ1-1
cdr3_nt: TGTGCCAGCAGTCCACGCAGGGGTGGCACTGAAGCTTTCTTT
cdr3_aa: CASSPRRGGTEAFF

v_call: TRBV29-1
clone_size: .
d_call: TRBD2
j_call: TRBJ2-7
cdr3_nt: TGCAGCGCCCGGGAGGGGGGGGCGGCCGAGCAGTACTTC
cdr3_aa: CSAREGGAAEQYF

v_call: TRBV6-1
clone_size: .
d_call: .
j_call: TRBJ1-5
cdr3_nt: TGTGCCAGCAGCCCAGAGAGGGTCATCAATCAGCCCCAGCATTTT
cdr3_aa: CASSPERVINQPQHF

v_call: TRBV10-3
clone_size: .
d_call: .
j_call: TRBJ1-1
cdr3_nt: TGTGCCATCAGCGCCCAAGGGGGGGCAAGGAACACTGAAGCTTTCTTT
cdr3_aa: CAISAQGGARNTEAFF

v_call: TRBV29-1
clone_size: few
d_call: TRBD2
j_call: TRBJ2-2
cdr3_nt: TGCAGCGTTGCGGTGTCTAGCGGGGCCGCGAACACCGGGGAGCTGTTTTTT
cdr3_aa: CSVAVSSGAANTGELFF

v_call: TRBV7-2
clone_size: once
d_call: TRBD2
j_call: TRBJ2-7
cdr3_nt: TGTGCCAGCAGCTTAGTATCGCGGGGGGGCCTTGGGCACGAGCAGTACTTC
cdr3_aa: CASSLVSRGGLGHEQYF

v_call: TRBV2
clone_size: .
d_call: .
j_call: TRBJ2-5
cdr3_nt: TGTGCCACCCGAGGGGGTTGGCAAGAGACCCAGTACTTC
cdr3_aa: CATRGGWQETQYF

v_call: TRBV2
clone_size: .
d_call: TRBD1
j_call: TRBJ2-2
cdr3_nt: TGTGCCAGCGCGGGACAGGGGGTAACCGGGGAGCTGTTTTTT
cdr3_aa: CASAGQGVTGELFF

v_call: TRBV19
clone_size: .
d_call: .
j_call: TRBJ1-2
cdr3_nt: TGTGCCAGTAGTATAGATAGCGGGTTCAGGGGCTACACCTTC
cdr3_aa: CASSIDSGFRGYTF

v_call: TRBV19
clone_size: .
d_call: .
j_call: TRBJ1-5
cdr3_nt: TGTGCCAGTACGAGACAGAACAATCAGCCCCAGCATTTT
cdr3_aa: CASTRQNNQPQHF

v_call: TRBV28
clone_size: once
d_call: TRBD2
j_call: TRBJ2-3
cdr3_nt: TGTGCCAGCCGGGGACTAGGGAGGGGGGATACGCAGTATTTT
cdr3_aa: CASRGLGRGDTQYF

v_call: TRBV10-2
clone_size: .
d_call: .
j_call: TRBJ1-5
cdr3_nt: TGCGCCAGCAGTGAAACGGGTAATCGGCCCCAGCATTTT
cdr3_aa: CASSETGNRPQHF

v_call: TRBV28
clone_size: .
d_call: TRBD1
j_call: TRBJ1-2
cdr3_nt: TGTGCCAGCAGTTCCCTCCAACAGGGGGCAAAGGCTAACTATGGCCACACCTTC
cdr3_aa: CASSSLQQGAKANYGHTF

v_call: TRBV10-3
clone_size: .
d_call: TRBD1
j_call: TRBJ2-2
cdr3_nt: TGTGCCATCAGTGAAGCCGGGACAGGGGACACCGGGGAGCTGTTTTTT
cdr3_aa: CAISEAGTGDTGELFF

v_call: TRBV7-3
clone_size: .
d_call: .
j_call: TRBJ1-1
cdr3_nt: TGTGCCAGCAGCCTCGAGCTGAACACTGAAGCTTTCTTT
cdr3_aa: CASSLELNTEAFF

v_call: TRBV7-9
clone_size: .
d_call: TRBD2
j_call: TRBJ2-1
cdr3_nt: TGTGCCAGCAGCTTACTAGCGGGAGAATTCAGTAAAAATGAGCAGTTCTTC
cdr3_aa: CASSLLAGEFSKNEQFF

v_call: TRBV18
clone_size: .
d_call: .
j_call: TRBJ2-5
cdr3_nt: TGTGCCAGCTCCCTCCCCCAAGAGACCCAGTACTTC
cdr3_aa: CASSLPQETQYF

v_call: TRBV29-1
clone_size: .
d_call: .
j_call: TRBJ2-7
cdr3_nt: TGCAGCGTTGTCCGGGGAAACTACGAGCAGTACTTC
cdr3_aa: CSVVRGNYEQYF

v_call: TRBV7-7
clone_size: .
d_call: .
j_call: TRBJ2-7
cdr3_nt: TGTGCCAGCAGCTTAGGTAGAGGAGGGGTGGACGAGCAGTACTTC
cdr3_aa: CASSLGRGGVDEQYF

v_call: TRBV30
clone_size: once
d_call: .
j_call: TRBJ2-1
cdr3_nt: TGTGCCTGGAGTGTACGCGGAGGGGGCTCAAGCTCCTACAATGAGCAGTTCTTC
cdr3_aa: CAWSVRGGGSSSYNEQFF

v_call: TRBV5-6
clone_size: .
d_call: TRBD1
j_call: TRBJ2-7
cdr3_nt: TGTGCCAGCAGCTTGGCCTTTATTGGACAGGACTACGAGCAGTACTTC
cdr3_aa: CASSLAFIGQDYEQYF

v_call: TRBV18
clone_size: .
d_call: TRBD1
j_call: TRBJ2-7
cdr3_nt: TGTGCCAGCTCACCCCTCCCGGGACAGGGGGCCGACGAGCAGTACTTC
cdr3_aa: CASSPLPGQGADEQYF

v_call: TRBV7-9
clone_size: .
d_call: TRBD2
j_call: TRBJ2-1
cdr3_nt: TGTGCCAGCAGTTTAGGGGCGGGGGTATCATACAATGAGCAGTTCTTC
cdr3_aa: CASSLGAGVSYNEQFF

v_call: TRBV28
clone_size: .
d_call: .
j_call: TRBJ1-2
cdr3_nt: TGTGCCAGCAGCCAAAATACCGGAGGGTTTTACTATGGCTACACCTTC
cdr3_aa: CASSQNTGGFYYGYTF

v_call: TRBV19
clone_size: .
d_call: .
j_call: TRBJ1-5
cdr3_nt: TGTGCCAGCATCCCCCAGGCCTATAGCAATCAGCCCCAGCATTTT
cdr3_aa: CASIPQAYSNQPQHF

v_call: TRBV29-1
clone_size: .
d_call: .
j_call: TRBJ2-1
cdr3_nt: TGCAGCGTTGGGGCCCCGACTAGGATCGAAAGAGGAGGTGAGCAGTTCTTC
cdr3_aa: CSVGAPTRIERGGEQFF

v_call: TRBV9
clone_size: .
d_call: TRBD2
j_call: TRBJ2-1
cdr3_nt: TGTGCCAGCAGCGCAGGACTAGCGGGGGGTTACAATGAGCAGTTCTTC
cdr3_aa: CASSAGLAGGYNEQFF

v_call: TRBV6-5
clone_size: .
d_call: .
j_call: TRBJ2-3
cdr3_nt: TGTGCCAGCAGTTACTCATGGGGACTGGGAGATACGCAGTATTTT
cdr3_aa: CASSYSWGLGDTQYF

v_call: TRBV19
clone_size: .
d_call: TRBD1
j_call: TRBJ1-2
cdr3_nt: TGTGCCAGTTCCGGGACAGGGTTCTATGGCTACACCTTC
cdr3_aa: CASSGTGFYGYTF

v_call: TRBV2
clone_size: .
d_call: .
j_call: TRBJ2-5
cdr3_nt: TGTGCCAGCACGCCGGACTTCCAAGAGACCCAGTACTTC
cdr3_aa: CASTPDFQETQYF

v_call: TRBV5-1
clone_size: .
d_call: .
j_call: TRBJ2-3
cdr3_nt: TGCGCCAGCAGCTTGGAACCACTGGCAGATACGCAGTATTTT
cdr3_aa: CASSLEPLADTQYF

v_call: TRBV6-5
clone_size: .
d_call: .
j_call: TRBJ1-2
cdr3_nt: TGTGCCACCAAGGCGGGGCTAATCTATGGCTACACCTTC
cdr3_aa: CATKAGLIYGYTF